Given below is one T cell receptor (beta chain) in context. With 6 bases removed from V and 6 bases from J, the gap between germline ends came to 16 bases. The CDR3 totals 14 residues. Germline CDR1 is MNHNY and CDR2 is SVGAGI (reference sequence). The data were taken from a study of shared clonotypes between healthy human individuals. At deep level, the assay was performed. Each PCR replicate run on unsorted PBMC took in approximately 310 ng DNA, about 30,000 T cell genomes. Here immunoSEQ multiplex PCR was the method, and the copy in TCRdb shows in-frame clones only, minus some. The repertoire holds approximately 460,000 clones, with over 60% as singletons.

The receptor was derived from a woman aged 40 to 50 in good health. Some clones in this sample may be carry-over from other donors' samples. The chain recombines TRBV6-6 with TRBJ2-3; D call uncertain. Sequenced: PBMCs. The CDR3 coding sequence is TGTGCCAGCAGGCACGACCGGGCTCGGGATACGCAGTATTTT. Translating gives CASRHDRARDTQYF.